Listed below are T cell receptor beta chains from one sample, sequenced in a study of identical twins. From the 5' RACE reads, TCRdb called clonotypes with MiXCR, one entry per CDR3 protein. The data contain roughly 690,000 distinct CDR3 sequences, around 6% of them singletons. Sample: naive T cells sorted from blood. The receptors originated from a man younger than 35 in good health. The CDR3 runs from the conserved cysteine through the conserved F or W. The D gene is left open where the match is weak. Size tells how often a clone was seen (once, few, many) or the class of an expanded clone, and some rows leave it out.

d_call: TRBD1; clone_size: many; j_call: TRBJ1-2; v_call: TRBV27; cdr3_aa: CASISRGGLGYGYTF; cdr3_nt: TGTGCCAGCATTTCTCGAGGGGGCCTAGGCTATGGCTACACCTTC
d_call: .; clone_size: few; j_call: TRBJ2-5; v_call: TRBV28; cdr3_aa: CASSLSGGQTQYF; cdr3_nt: TGTGCCAGCAGTTTATCTGGGGGCCAGACCCAGTACTTC
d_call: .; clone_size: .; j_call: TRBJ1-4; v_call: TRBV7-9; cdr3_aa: CASSRPAAVEKLFF; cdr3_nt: TGTGCCAGCAGCCGACCGGCCGCGGTCGAAAAACTGTTTTTT
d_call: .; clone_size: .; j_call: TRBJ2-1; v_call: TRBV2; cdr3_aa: CASSNRLDEQFF; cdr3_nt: TGTGCCAGCAGCAACAGATTAGATGAGCAGTTCTTC
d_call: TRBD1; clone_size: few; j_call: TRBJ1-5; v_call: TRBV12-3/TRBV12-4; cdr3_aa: CASSLQGAINQPQHF; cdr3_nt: TGTGCCAGCAGCCTTCAGGGGGCCATCAATCAGCCCCAGCATTTT
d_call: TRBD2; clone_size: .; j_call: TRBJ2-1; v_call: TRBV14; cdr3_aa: CASSGTSPSFYNEQFF; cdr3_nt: TGTGCCAGCAGCGGGACTAGTCCCTCCTTCTACAATGAGCAGTTCTTC
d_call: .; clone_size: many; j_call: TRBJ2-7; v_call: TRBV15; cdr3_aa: CATSRASAASYEQYF; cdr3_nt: TGTGCCACCAGCAGAGCTTCGGCGGCTTCCTACGAGCAGTACTTC
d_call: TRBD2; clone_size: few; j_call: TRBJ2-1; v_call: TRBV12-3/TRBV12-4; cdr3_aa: CASRRGLAGFNEQFF; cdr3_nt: TGTGCCAGCAGGCGGGGACTAGCGGGCTTCAATGAGCAGTTCTTC
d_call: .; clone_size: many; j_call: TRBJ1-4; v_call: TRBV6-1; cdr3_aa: CASSVPELGEKLFF; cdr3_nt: TGTGCCAGCAGCGTCCCCGAACTGGGTGAAAAACTGTTTTTT
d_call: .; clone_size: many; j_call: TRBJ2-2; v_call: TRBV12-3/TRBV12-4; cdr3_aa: CASTERGSGELFF; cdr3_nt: TGTGCCAGCACCGAGAGGGGGAGCGGGGAGCTGTTTTTT
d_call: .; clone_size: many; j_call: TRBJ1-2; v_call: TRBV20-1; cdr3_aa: CSAPGRRLYGYTF; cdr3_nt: TGCAGTGCCCCCGGACGACGCCTGTATGGCTACACCTTC
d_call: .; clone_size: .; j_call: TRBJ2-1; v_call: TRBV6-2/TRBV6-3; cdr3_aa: CASSYGSSVSSYNEQFF; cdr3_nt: TGTGCCAGCAGTTACGGGTCTAGCGTAAGCTCCTACAATGAGCAGTTCTTC
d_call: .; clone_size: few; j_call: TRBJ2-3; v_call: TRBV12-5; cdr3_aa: CASGLTGKADTQYF; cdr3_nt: TGTGCTAGTGGTTTGACGGGAAAGGCAGATACGCAGTATTTT
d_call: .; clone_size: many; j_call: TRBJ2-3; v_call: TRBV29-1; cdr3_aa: CSVGAVTDTQYF; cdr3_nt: TGCAGCGTTGGGGCGGTCACAGATACGCAGTATTTT
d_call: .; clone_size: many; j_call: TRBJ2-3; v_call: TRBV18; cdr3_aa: CASSPPDSWMWGQYF; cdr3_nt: TGTGCCAGCTCACCCCCGGACAGTTGGATGTGGGGGCAGTATTTT
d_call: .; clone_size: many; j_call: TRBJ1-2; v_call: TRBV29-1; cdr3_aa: CSVGGQPSNYGYTF; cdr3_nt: TGCAGCGTTGGAGGCCAGCCAAGTAACTATGGCTACACCTTC
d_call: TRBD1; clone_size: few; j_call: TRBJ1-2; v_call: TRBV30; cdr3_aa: CAWTPGQGFYGYTF; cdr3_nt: TGTGCCTGGACCCCGGGACAGGGGTTCTATGGCTACACCTTC
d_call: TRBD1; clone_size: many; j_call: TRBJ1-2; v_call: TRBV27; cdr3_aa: CASSTDRDYGYTF; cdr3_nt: TGTGCCAGCAGCACGGACAGGGACTATGGCTACACCTTC
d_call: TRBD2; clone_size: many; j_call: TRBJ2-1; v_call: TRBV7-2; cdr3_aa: CASSPRTRAMGQFF; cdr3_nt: TGTGCCAGCAGCCCCAGGACTAGAGCGATGGGGCAGTTCTTC
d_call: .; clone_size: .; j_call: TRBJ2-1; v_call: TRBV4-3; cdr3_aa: CASSQDHREIYNEQFF; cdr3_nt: TGCGCCAGCAGCCAAGATCACAGGGAAATCTACAATGAGCAGTTCTTC
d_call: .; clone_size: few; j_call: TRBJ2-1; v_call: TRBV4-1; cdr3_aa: CASSQVTGAPNNEQFF; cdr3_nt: TGCGCCAGCAGCCAGGTGACGGGGGCCCCTAACAATGAGCAGTTCTTC
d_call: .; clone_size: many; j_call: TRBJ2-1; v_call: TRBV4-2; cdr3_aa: CASSLRLLNEQFF; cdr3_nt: TGTGCCAGCAGCCTTCGGCTTCTAAATGAGCAGTTCTTC
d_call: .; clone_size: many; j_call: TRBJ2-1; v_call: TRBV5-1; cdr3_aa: CASSGNRDEQFF; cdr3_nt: TGCGCCAGCAGTGGAAACCGCGATGAGCAGTTCTTC
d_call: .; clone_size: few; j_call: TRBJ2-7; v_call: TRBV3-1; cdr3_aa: CASSAGSAHFYEQYF; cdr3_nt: TGTGCCAGCAGCGCCGGTAGTGCTCATTTCTACGAGCAGTACTTC
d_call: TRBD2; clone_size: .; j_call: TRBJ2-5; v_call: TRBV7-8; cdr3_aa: CASSWRSGRVMETQYF; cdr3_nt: TGTGCCAGCAGCTGGAGAAGCGGGAGGGTTATGGAGACCCAGTACTTC
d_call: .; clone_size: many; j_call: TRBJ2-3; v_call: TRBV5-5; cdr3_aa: CASSLFRDGTDTQYF; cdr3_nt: TGTGCCAGCAGCTTGTTTCGTGACGGTACAGATACGCAGTATTTT
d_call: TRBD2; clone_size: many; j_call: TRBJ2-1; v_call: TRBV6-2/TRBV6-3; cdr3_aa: CATGLAGVHEQFF; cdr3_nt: TGTGCCACAGGACTAGCGGGAGTTCATGAGCAGTTCTTC
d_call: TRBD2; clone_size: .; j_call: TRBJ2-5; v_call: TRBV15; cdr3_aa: CATSRVKRLAGAGETQYF; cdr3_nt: TGTGCCACCAGCAGAGTGAAGAGACTAGCGGGAGCCGGGGAGACCCAGTACTTC
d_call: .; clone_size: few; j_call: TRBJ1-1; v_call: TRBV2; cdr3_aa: CASRDMTNTEAFF; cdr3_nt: TGTGCCAGCAGGGATATGACTAACACTGAAGCTTTCTTT
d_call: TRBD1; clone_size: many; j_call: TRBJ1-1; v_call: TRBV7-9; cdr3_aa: CASSSGTGGRNTEAFF; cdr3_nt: TGTGCCAGCAGCTCTGGGACAGGGGGCCGAAACACTGAAGCTTTCTTT